The T cell receptor (beta chain) described here comes from a study of blood T cell repertoires in COVID-19. Assay used: immunoSEQ multiplex PCR; TCRdb lists only in-frame clones, some missing. This sample has 350,000 to 450,000 clones, with 80% to 90% found just once. Germline V gives CDR1 SGHRS, CDR2 YFSETQ. The length of the CDR3 is 16 residues. Deletions cut 4 bases from V and 3 bases from J, with 17 bases between. The chain recombines TRBV5-1 with TRBJ2-1; D may be TRBD2 (6 bases). The specimen sequenced was PBMCs or T cells enriched from blood (not recorded which). The origin of this receptor is a man aged 30-40 years who had recovered from COVID-19. The CDR3 DNA sequence: TGCGCCAGCAGCCCGGACCCTAGCGACAACTACAATGAGCAGTTCTTC. This encodes CASSPDPSDNYNEQFF.